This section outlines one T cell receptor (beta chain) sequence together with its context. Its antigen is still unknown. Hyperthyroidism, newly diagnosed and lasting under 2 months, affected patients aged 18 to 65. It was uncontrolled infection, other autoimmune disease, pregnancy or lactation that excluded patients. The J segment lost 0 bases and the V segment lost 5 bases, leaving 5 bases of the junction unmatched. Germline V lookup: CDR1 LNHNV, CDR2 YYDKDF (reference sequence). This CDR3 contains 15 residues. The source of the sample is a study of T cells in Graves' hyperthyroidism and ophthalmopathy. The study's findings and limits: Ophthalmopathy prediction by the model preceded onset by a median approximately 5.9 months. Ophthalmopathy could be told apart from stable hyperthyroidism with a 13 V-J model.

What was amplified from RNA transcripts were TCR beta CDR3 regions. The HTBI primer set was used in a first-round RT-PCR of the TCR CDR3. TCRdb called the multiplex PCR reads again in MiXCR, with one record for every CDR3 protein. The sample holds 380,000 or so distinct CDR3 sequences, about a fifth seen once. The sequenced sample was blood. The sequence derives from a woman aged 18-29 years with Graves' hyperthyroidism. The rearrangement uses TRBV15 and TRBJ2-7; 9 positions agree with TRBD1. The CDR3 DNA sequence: TGTGCCACCAGCCGAGGGACAGGGCCCTCCTACGAGCAGTACTTC. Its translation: CATSRGTGPSYEQYF.